The rows below give T cell receptor beta chains drawn from one sample of a study of blood T cell repertoires in COVID-19. Generated by immunoSEQ multiplex PCR, the TCRdb table keeps only in-frame clones and is missing some. The sample includes nearly 200,000 clones, 84% of them seen just once. Sample: peripheral blood. These receptors originate from a woman aged 65 to 85 with active or convalescent COVID-19. Both conserved end residues are part of each CDR3. Each record gives: V gene, clone size, D gene, J gene, CDR3 DNA, CDR3 protein. The D gene is left open where the match is weak. Size values are once, few and many counts, or a class for expanded clones, and some rows have none.

TRBV7-3,.,TRBD2,TRBJ2-3,TGTGCCAGCAGCTTAGGCGGGAGCTCAGATACGCAGTATTTT,CASSLGGSSDTQYF
TRBV7-9,.,TRBD1,TRBJ1-4,TGTGCCAGCAGCCACCCCCCGACAGGGGTTAATGAAAAACTGTTTTTT,CASSHPPTGVNEKLFF
TRBV10-3,.,TRBD2,TRBJ2-5,TGTGCCATCAGTGGGTCTAGCGGGATCGTAGCTGGAGAGACCCAGTACTTC,CAISGSSGIVAGETQYF
TRBV19,.,TRBD1,TRBJ1-5,TGTGCCAGTAGTTACGGACAGGGGGTTCAGCCCCAGCATTTT,CASSYGQGVQPQHF
TRBV6-5,.,TRBD1,TRBJ1-5,TGTGCCAGCAGTATGGACAGGGTTGGAAGTCAGCCCCAGCATTTT,CASSMDRVGSQPQHF
TRBV7-3,.,.,TRBJ2-1,TGTGCCAGCGGGGGACGGGGAGGTGAGCAGTTCTTC,CASGGRGGEQFF
TRBV18,.,TRBD1,TRBJ2-7,TGTGCCAGCTCACGGGACAGCCTCTACGAGCAGTACTTC,CASSRDSLYEQYF
TRBV9,.,TRBD1,TRBJ2-5,TGTGCCAGCAGCGCCCGACAGGGACGAGAGACCCAGTACTTC,CASSARQGRETQYF
TRBV19,.,.,TRBJ2-1,TGTGCCAGTAGTCCATCTTATAGCTCCTACAATGAGCAGTTCTTC,CASSPSYSSYNEQFF
TRBV20-1,.,TRBD1,TRBJ1-2,TGCAGTGCTACTGACAGGGTCAATGGCTACACCTTC,CSATDRVNGYTF
TRBV28,few,.,TRBJ2-3,TGTGCCAGCAGTTTCGACAGATTGTCAGATACGCAGTATTTT,CASSFDRLSDTQYF
TRBV19,.,TRBD1,TRBJ2-2,TGTGCCAGTAGTGCCAGGGGGTCCGGGGAGCTGTTTTTT,CASSARGSGELFF
TRBV20-1,.,.,TRBJ1-3,TGCAGTGCTAGTATCGGGGGAACTGGAAACACCATATATTTT,CSASIGGTGNTIYF
TRBV11-3,.,TRBD1,TRBJ2-1,TGTGCCAGCAGCCTAGGGGGCAGGCCCTCCTACAATGAGCAGTTCTTC,CASSLGGRPSYNEQFF
TRBV6-5,.,TRBD1,TRBJ2-7,TGTGCCACCGGGACAGGGGGCGGGCACCACGAGCAGTACTTC,CATGTGGGHHEQYF
TRBV14,few,TRBD1,TRBJ2-4,TGTGCCAGCAGCCAGAACAGGGGGCTGGACATTCAGTACTTC,CASSQNRGLDIQYF
TRBV2,.,TRBD1,TRBJ1-2,TGTGCCAGCAGTCTGGGACAGGGCGATGGCTACACCTTC,CASSLGQGDGYTF
TRBV4-1,.,.,TRBJ2-6,TGCGCCAGCAGCCAAGATCGGACCAGGGGTTTCACTGGGGCCAACGTCCTGACTTTC,CASSQDRTRGFTGANVLTF
TRBV4-2,once,TRBD1,TRBJ2-7,TGTGCCAGCAGCCAAGTCCCGGGACAGCAGCTATCCTACGAGCAGTACTTC,CASSQVPGQQLSYEQYF
TRBV4-1,.,.,TRBJ2-1,TGCGCCAGCAGCCGCGAGAGGACAAGAAGCAATGAGCAGTTCTTC,CASSRERTRSNEQFF
TRBV10-2,.,TRBD1,TRBJ1-1,TGCGCCAGCAGTGAGAAGGGGGCCAGAACTGAAGCTTTCTTT,CASSEKGARTEAFF
TRBV23-1,.,.,TRBJ2-5,TGCGCCAGCAGTCAGTGGATTGTGTCGGGGTGCTTACAAGAGACCCAGTACTTC,CASSQWIVSGCLQETQYF
TRBV18,.,TRBD2,TRBJ2-7,TGTGCCAGCTCACCAAAGCGGGGCGGCGAGCAGTACTTC,CASSPKRGGEQYF
TRBV5-3,.,.,TRBJ1-3,TGTGCCAGAAGCTTGGTAAATTGCTCTGGAAACACCATATATTTT,CARSLVNCSGNTIYF
TRBV25-1,.,.,TRBJ1-2,TGTGCCAGCAGTTTCAGGGGATTCGATGGCTACACCTTC,CASSFRGFDGYTF
TRBV20-1,once,.,TRBJ2-3,TGCAGTGCTAGTGGGGACTCCAGGGACACAGATACGCAGTATTTT,CSASGDSRDTDTQYF
TRBV4-1,few,.,TRBJ1-6,TGCGCCAGCAGCCAATATCTCGCGGAGGGTGGTTCACCCCTCCACTTT,CASSQYLAEGGSPLHF
TRBV6-1,.,TRBD1,TRBJ2-2,TGTGCCAGCAGTACCACAGGGGATAGGGAGCTGTTTTTT,CASSTTGDRELFF
TRBV5-1,once,TRBD1,TRBJ2-3,TGCGCCAGCTGCCCGGGGACAGGGGGCTTGGATACGCAGTATTTT,CASCPGTGGLDTQYF
TRBV10-2,.,TRBD2,TRBJ2-7,TGCGCCAGCAGCGGGCTGCCGGGAGGGCCCGAGCAGTACTTC,CASSGLPGGPEQYF
TRBV6-5,.,TRBD1,TRBJ1-1,TGTGCCAGCAGTCCAACAGGGGGCGTGAACACTGAAGCTTTCTTT,CASSPTGGVNTEAFF
TRBV19,.,TRBD1,TRBJ1-5,TGTGCCAGTAGTGCCAGTAGGACAGGGGTGGCTCAGCCCCAGCATTTT,CASSASRTGVAQPQHF
TRBV5-1,.,TRBD2,TRBJ2-1,TGCGCCAGCAGCTTGACTAGCGGGAGTCATGAGCAGTTCTTC,CASSLTSGSHEQFF
TRBV3-1/TRBV3-2,.,.,TRBJ2-5,TGTGCCAGCAGCCAGGCGGGTACGGAGACCCAGTACTTC,CASSQAGTETQYF
TRBV9,.,.,TRBJ1-4,TGTGCCAGCAGCGTATTGGGAGGTGCAACTAATGAAAAACTGTTTTTT,CASSVLGGATNEKLFF
TRBV5-4,once,TRBD1,TRBJ2-3,TGTGCCAGCAGCTTGGAGGGGAACAGGGGCCAGCGGACGCAGTATTTT,CASSLEGNRGQRTQYF
TRBV19,.,.,TRBJ2-7,TGTGCCAGTAGTATTGGGGGCCTATACGAGCAGTACTTC,CASSIGGLYEQYF
TRBV2,few,.,TRBJ1-5,TGTGCCAGCAGCTCAGGGAATCAGCCCCAGCATTTT,CASSSGNQPQHF
TRBV29-1,once,TRBD2,TRBJ2-1,TGCAGCGTTGAAGATCAGGGCCGGGGGGTGCGTGAGCAGTTCTTC,CSVEDQGRGVREQFF
TRBV27,.,.,TRBJ2-6,TGTGCCAGCAGTTCGGTTACAGGGATTGGGGCCAACGTCCTGACTTTC,CASSSVTGIGANVLTF
TRBV24-1,.,.,TRBJ2-1,TGTGCCACCAGTGATTTCCGAGGGAGAGCCTACAATGAGCAGTTCTTC,CATSDFRGRAYNEQFF
TRBV2,.,.,TRBJ1-1,TGTGCCAGCAGTCTCCGTTGGAGTAACACTGAAGCTTTCTTT,CASSLRWSNTEAFF
TRBV19,.,.,TRBJ2-6,TGTGCCAGTAGTATTAACCCCTTATCCGGCTCTGGGGCCAACGTCCTGACTTTC,CASSINPLSGSGANVLTF
TRBV5-6,.,TRBD2,TRBJ2-3,TGTGCCAGCAGCCAAACTTTCGGGACTAGGACCACAGATACGCAGTATTTT,CASSQTFGTRTTDTQYF
TRBV19,once,TRBD1,TRBJ2-6,TGTGCCAGTAGTTCGCCGACAGGGAAATCTTCTGGGGCCAACGTCCTGACTTTC,CASSSPTGKSSGANVLTF
TRBV5-1,.,TRBD2,TRBJ2-2,TGCGCCAGCAGACTAGCGGGAGGGCTGAGGACCGGGGAGCTGTTTTTT,CASRLAGGLRTGELFF
TRBV28,.,.,TRBJ1-2,TGTGCCAGCATCCTTTCGGGAGGGCTGAACTATGGCTACACCTTC,CASILSGGLNYGYTF
TRBV19,.,TRBD2,TRBJ2-1,TGTGCCAGTAGTATGGTAGCGGGAGGGGTATACAATGAGCAGTTCTTC,CASSMVAGGVYNEQFF
TRBV10-2,.,.,TRBJ1-5,TGCGCCAGCAGTGAGTCGTTAAGCAATCAGCCCCAGCATTTT,CASSESLSNQPQHF
TRBV3-1/TRBV3-2,.,TRBD2,TRBJ2-3,TGTGCCAGCAGCCAGCGACTAGCGGGAGGAACAGATACGCAGTATTTT,CASSQRLAGGTDTQYF